A single sample is the source of the 26 T cell receptor beta chains below, sequenced in a study of vaccination and CD4 T cells after COVID-19. Researchers used the Oncomine TCR Beta short-read assay to sequence DNA from cultured CD4+ T cells. TCRdb re-analysed the PCR reads in MiXCR, keeping a single row per CDR3 protein. The sample carries more than 10,000 distinct CDR3 sequences, roughly 46% recorded once. Specified treatment: roughly 10-day PBMC culture with coronavirus spike peptide pools or control peptides (ViraFEST assay). Their antigen targets remain unknown. Here the sequenced sample was CD4+ T cells from blood, cultured in vitro, taken before SARS-CoV-2 vaccination. The receptors come from a human donor who had recovered from COVID-19.

J is TRBJ1-2 and V is TRBV19, with D perhaps matching TRBD1 (5 bases). With 5 bases removed from V and 3 bases from J, the gap between germline ends came to 10 bases. Germline V gene sequence: CDR1 LNHDA, CDR2 SQIVND (reference sequence). CDR3 length equals 13 residues. CDR3 sequence: CASSESGYYGYTF. The CDR3 nucleotides are TGTGCCAGTAGTGAGTCAGGGTACTATGGCTACACCTTC. Supplemented by reference TRBV19 and TRBJ1-2, the full variable domain reads DGGITQSPKYLFRKEGQNVTLSCEQNLNHDAMYWYRQDPGQGLRLIYYSQIVNDFQKGDIAEGYSVSREKKESFPLTVTSAQKNPTAFYLCASSESGYYGYTFGSGTRLTVV.

The chain is built from TRBV29-1 and TRBJ2-2; D remains ambiguous. This CDR3 comprises 12 residues. Germline CDR1 SQVTM, CDR2 ANQGSEA. The ends were cut back, 3 bases at V and 7 bases at J, with 9 bases in the middle. The CDR3 loop reads CSVDGVRGELFF. DNA for the CDR3: TGCAGCGTTGATGGAGTGCGCGGGGAGCTGTTTTTT.

V is TRBV20-1 and J is TRBJ2-3; D possibly corresponds to TRBD1 (6 bases). Germline lookup yields CDR1 DFQATT and CDR2 SNEGSKA (reference sequence). The germline V and J ends were trimmed by 0 bases and 4 bases, with 11 bases remaining between them. This CDR3 comprises 14 residues. CDR3 DNA sequence: TGCAGTGCTAGAGATCTTGGGGGCTCAGATACGCAGTATTTT. It yields the protein CSARDLGGSDTQYF.

This clonotype has just one count. The rearrangement uses TRBV29-1 and TRBJ2-5; 8 positions agree with TRBD2. The CDR3 runs to 16 residues. From germline, CDR1 is SQVTM and CDR2 ANQGSEA. The ends lost 0 bases at V and 4 bases at J; junction bases unmatched: 10. The DNA for the CDR3 is TGCAGCGTTGAAGACCCCGACGGACGGGGGGGAGAGACCCAGTACTTC. It specifies CSVEDPDGRGGETQYF.

V is TRBV6-1 and J is TRBJ1-5, with D unresolved. The CDR3 contains 14 residues. The germline V gene has CDR1 MNHNS and CDR2 SASEGT. Trimming took off 5 bases at V and 3 bases at J, with 11 bases between the two ends. CDR3 bases: TGTGCCAGCAGTAAGGACCTACTCAATCAGCCCCAGCATTTT. The encoded protein is CASSKDLLNQPQHF.

This clonotype was seen a few times. The V gene is TRBV4-3, the J gene TRBJ2-1; D call uncertain. Germline assignment: CDR1 LGHNA and CDR2 YSLEER. The germline V and J ends were trimmed by 0 bases and 9 bases, with 15 bases remaining between them. The CDR3 totals 15 residues. CDR3 DNA: TGCGCCAGCAGCCAAGAACTTGGCATGGGAATTGAGCAGTTCTTC. Protein product: CASSQELGMGIEQFF.

This chain links TRBV18 with TRBJ2-5; D may be TRBD1 or TRBD2 (6 bases each). From germline, CDR1 is KGHSH and CDR2 LQKENI. The CDR3 length is 16 residues. V gave up 4 bases and J gave up 5 bases, with 20 bases separating them. The CDR3 DNA follows: TGTGCCAGCTCACTGCCCTCCCGGGGGACATACGAGACCCAGTACTTC. It codes for CASSLPSRGTYETQYF.

This clonotype was observed a few times. V usage is TRBV27 and J usage is TRBJ2-5, with TRBD2 matching over 13 bases. The CDR3 has 16 residues. Germline CDR1 MNHEY, CDR2 SMNVEV (reference sequence). With V trimmed by 7 bases and J by 2 bases, 7 bases remained unmatched. CDR3 loop: CASTRLAGGSQETQYF. The CDR3, as DNA: TGTGCCAGCACACGACTAGCGGGAGGATCTCAAGAGACCCAGTACTTC.

This chain links TRBV24-1 with TRBJ2-1, with D hard to call. CDR1 KGHDR and CDR2 SFDVKD come from the germline V gene. Trimming left V 4 bases short and J 3 bases short, with 12 bases between. CDR3 length: 15 residues. DNA for the CDR3: TGTGCCACCAGTGAACCAGGAAAGGGCTACAATGAGCAGTTCTTC. Protein sequence: CATSEPGKGYNEQFF.

The V and J genes are TRBV15 and TRBJ1-5, with TRBD1 as a possible D gene (5 bases). The CDR3 loop spans 13 amino acids. CDR1 LNHNV and CDR2 YYDKDF come from the germline V gene (reference sequence). Trimming shortened V by 0 bases and J by 7 bases, and 7 bases separated the two germline ends. This CDR3 is CATSRDREQPQHF. CDR3 nucleotide sequence: TGTGCCACCAGCAGAGACAGGGAACAGCCCCAGCATTTT.

This chain joins TRBV27 and TRBJ2-1; D is undetermined. The germline V and J ends were trimmed by 2 bases and 6 bases, with 5 bases remaining between them. Germline V gene data show CDR1 as MNHEY and CDR2 as SMNVEV (reference sequence). The CDR3 totals 12 residues. The DNA for the CDR3 is TGTGCCAGCAGTTTAACGGGCAATGAGCAGTTCTTC. As protein: CASSLTGNEQFF.

The chain recombines TRBV4-1 with TRBJ1-1; D is uncertain. Germline V CDR1 and CDR2: MGHRA, YSYEKL. V was shortened by 1 base and J by 3 bases, with 12 bases between the two germline ends. This CDR3 is 15 amino acids long. The CDR3, as DNA: TGCGCCAGCAGCCAAGCTAGCCAGCTGGACACTGAAGCTTTCTTT. Encoded protein: CASSQASQLDTEAFF.

This chain connects TRBV27 to TRBJ2-7; possible D gene TRBD2, 7 bases. The CDR3 covers 16 residues. The germline CDR1 and CDR2 sequences are MNHEY and SMNVEV (reference sequence). Trimming pared 5 bases from V and 3 bases from J, leaving 20 bases between. CDR3 region: CASSPYPGGWNYEQYF. The CDR3 DNA reads as TGTGCCAGCAGTCCCTATCCGGGGGGCTGGAACTACGAGCAGTACTTC.

V usage is TRBV10-2 and J usage is TRBJ1-2, with D tentatively TRBD1 (5 bases). Germline CDR1 WSHSY, CDR2 SAAADI. V lost 5 bases and J 1 base, leaving 11 bases between the germline ends. This CDR3 region has 14 residues. CDR3 DNA: TGCGCCAGCAGTCCCGAGGGACTTAACTATGGCTACACCTTC. It translates to CASSPEGLNYGYTF.

The chain has TRBV6-2 or TRBV6-3 and TRBJ1-2; the D is unclear. V was shortened by 6 bases and J by 4 bases, with 12 bases between the two germline ends. CDR1 and CDR2 (germline): MNHEY, SVGEGT. The CDR3 runs 13 residues. CDR3 DNA: TGTGCCAGCAGAACCGGAGGGATCTATGGCTACACCTTC. Translating gives CASRTGGIYGYTF.

This rearrangement joins TRBV7-8 to TRBJ1-2; a possible D gene is TRBD1 (5 bases). Trimming shortened V by 5 bases and J by 8 bases, and 21 bases separated the two germline ends. CDR1 SGHVS and CDR2 FQNEAQ come from the germline V gene. The CDR3 contains 15 residues. The CDR3 nucleotides are TGTGCCAGCAGCCCGTTTGACGTTAGCGGGGGGGGCTACACCTTC. Protein product: CASSPFDVSGGGYTF.

The chain recombines TRBV28 with TRBJ2-7, with no clear D. The germline V gene encodes CDR1 MDHEN and CDR2 SYDVKM. The CDR3 is 12 residues long. Trimming removed 8 bases from V and 2 bases from J, with 10 bases in between. CDR3 sequence reads: CASQTRAYEQYF. The CDR3 DNA sequence: TGTGCCAGCCAGACAAGGGCCTACGAGCAGTACTTC.

This chain connects TRBV6-1 to TRBJ2-1, with 7 nucleotides matching TRBD2. V gave up 3 bases and J gave up 10 bases; unmatched junction bases: 3. CDR1 MNHNS and CDR2 SASEGT come from the germline V gene. This CDR3 spans 12 amino acids. CDR3 coding DNA: TGTGCCAGCAGTGAGCCACTAGCGGAGCAGTTCTTC. Protein: CASSEPLAEQFF.

This clonotype came up a few times. The chain combines TRBV6-2 or TRBV6-3 with TRBJ1-1; D not certain. V gave up 5 bases and J gave up 3 bases, with 7 bases separating them. The CDR3 extends over 12 amino acids. From germline, CDR1 is MNHEY and CDR2 SVGEGT. The CDR3 loop is CASSTSYTEAFF. The DNA for the CDR3 is TGTGCCAGCAGTACAAGTTACACTGAAGCTTTCTTT.

In this sample, this clonotype turned up a few times. The genes are TRBV27 and TRBJ2-7; D is perhaps TRBD1 or TRBD2 (7 bases each). The germline V and J ends were trimmed by 0 bases and 1 base, with 13 bases remaining between them. The CDR3 length is 16 residues. The germline V gene encodes CDR1 MNHEY and CDR2 SMNVEV (reference sequence). CDR3 protein: CASSLSSRGGSYEQYF. DNA of the CDR3: TGTGCCAGCAGTTTATCATCCAGGGGGGGGTCCTACGAGCAGTACTTC.

The rearrangement links TRBV20-1 to TRBJ2-5, with a tentative D call TRBD2 (5 bases). Germline V gene data show CDR1 as DFQATT and CDR2 as SNEGSKA (reference sequence). The ends were cut back, 3 bases at V and 4 bases at J, with 15 bases in the middle. CDR3 size: 14 residues. The CDR3 spells CSASQLVARETQYF. The CDR3 DNA is TGCAGTGCTAGTCAACTAGTTGCCAGAGAGACCCAGTACTTC.

This clonotype occurred a few times. V is TRBV6-2 or TRBV6-3 and J is TRBJ1-2, with unresolved D. V gave up 0 bases and J gave up 8 bases, with 13 bases separating them. Per germline, CDR1 MNHEY and CDR2 SVGEGT. The CDR3 totals 14 residues. CDR3 nucleotides: TGTGCCAGCAGTTACTCAACCCAAGGGCCCGGCTACACCTTC. Its protein product is CASSYSTQGPGYTF.

As concerns this clonotype: One end of the junction does not line up with germline, which may come from a read error. This chain joins TRBV4-3 and TRBJ1-2, with D possibly being TRBD1 (6 bases). The CDR3 covers 15 residues. Germline loops: CDR1 LGHNA, CDR2 YSLEER. This chain's CDR3 is CDSSQEGTNGYGYTF. For the CDR3, the DNA is TGCGACAGCAGCCAAGAAGGGACAAACGGCTATGGCTACACCTTC.

This clonotype turned up a few times. V usage is TRBV7-9 and J usage is TRBJ1-1; weak D call: TRBD1 (5 bases). Trimming stripped 5 bases from V and 0 bases from J, with 7 bases between. Per germline, CDR1 SEHNR and CDR2 FQNEAQ (reference sequence). The CDR3 sequence is 13 residues long. The CDR3 DNA sequence: TGTGCCAGCAGCGACAGTATGAACACTGAAGCTTTCTTT. It encodes CASSDSMNTEAFF.

V and J are TRBV7-2 and TRBJ2-4; D is ambiguous. V was trimmed by 2 bases and J by 2 bases, leaving 13 bases between them. Germline V gene data show CDR1 as SGHTA and CDR2 as FQGNSA. The CDR3 totals 16 residues. CDR3 sequence reads: CASSLISLRTKNIQYF. CDR3 sequence (DNA): TGTGCCAGCAGCTTAATCTCCCTCAGGACCAAAAACATTCAGTACTTC.

The chain recombines TRBV19 with TRBJ1-1, with 8 bases fitting TRBD1. CDR3 size: 17 residues. Germline CDR1 is LNHDA and CDR2 is SQIVND (reference sequence). J gave up 7 bases and V 4 bases, and 17 bases lay outside the gene matches. CDR3 sequence reads: CASSTPPGTGRLVEAFF. CDR3 in DNA: TGTGCCAGTAGTACCCCCCCCGGGACAGGAAGGCTTGTTGAAGCTTTCTTT.